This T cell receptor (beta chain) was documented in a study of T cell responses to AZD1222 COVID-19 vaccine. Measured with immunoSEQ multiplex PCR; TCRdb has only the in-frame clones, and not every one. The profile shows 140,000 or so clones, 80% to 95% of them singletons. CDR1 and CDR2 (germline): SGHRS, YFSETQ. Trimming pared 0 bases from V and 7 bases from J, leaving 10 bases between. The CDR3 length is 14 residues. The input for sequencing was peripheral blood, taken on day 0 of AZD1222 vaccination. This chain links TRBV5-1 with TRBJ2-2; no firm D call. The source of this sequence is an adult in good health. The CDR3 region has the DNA TGCGCCAGCAGCTTGGAGGGTTTTGGCGGGGAGCTGTTTTTT. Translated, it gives CASSLEGFGGELFF.